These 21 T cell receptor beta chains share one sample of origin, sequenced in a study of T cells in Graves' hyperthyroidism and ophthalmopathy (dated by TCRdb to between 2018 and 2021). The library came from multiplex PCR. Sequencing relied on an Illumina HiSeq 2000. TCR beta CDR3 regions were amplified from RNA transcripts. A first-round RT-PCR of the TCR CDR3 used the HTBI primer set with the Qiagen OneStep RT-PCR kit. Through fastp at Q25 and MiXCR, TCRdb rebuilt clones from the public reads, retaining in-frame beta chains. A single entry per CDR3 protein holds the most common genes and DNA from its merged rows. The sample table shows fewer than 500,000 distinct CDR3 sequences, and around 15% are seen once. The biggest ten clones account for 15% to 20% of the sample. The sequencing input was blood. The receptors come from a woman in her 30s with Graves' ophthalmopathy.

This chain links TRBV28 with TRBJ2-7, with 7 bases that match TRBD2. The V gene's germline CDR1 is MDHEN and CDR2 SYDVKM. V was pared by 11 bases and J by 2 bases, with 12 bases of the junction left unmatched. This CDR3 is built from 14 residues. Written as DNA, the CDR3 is TGTGCCTCCGGAGAGGGAGGGGAGCCCTACGAGCAGTACTTC. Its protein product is CASGEGGEPYEQYF.

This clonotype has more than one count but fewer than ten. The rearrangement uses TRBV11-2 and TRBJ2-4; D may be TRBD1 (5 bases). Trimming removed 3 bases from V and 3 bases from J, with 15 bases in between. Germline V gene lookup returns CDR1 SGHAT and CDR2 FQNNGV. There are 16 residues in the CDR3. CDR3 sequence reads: CASSFLGVGDKNIQYF. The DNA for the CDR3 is TGTGCCAGCAGCTTCCTAGGGGTGGGCGACAAAAACATTCAGTACTTC.

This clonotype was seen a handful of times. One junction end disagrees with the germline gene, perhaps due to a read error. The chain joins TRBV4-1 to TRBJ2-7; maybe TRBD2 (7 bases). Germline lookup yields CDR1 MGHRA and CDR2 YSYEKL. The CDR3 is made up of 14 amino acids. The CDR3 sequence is CASSGRGAGHEQYF. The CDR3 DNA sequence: TGTGCCAGCAGCGGCCGGGGGGCCGGCCACGAGCAGTACTTC.

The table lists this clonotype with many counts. The CDR3 region has the DNA TGTGCCAGCAGCTTGGGACTAGGAGGCGAGACCCAGTACTTC. It is translated as CASSLGLGGETQYF. The rearrangement uses TRBV13 and TRBJ2-5, with 8 bases lining up with TRBD2. CDR1 and CDR2 (germline): PRHDT, FYEKMQ (reference sequence). Trimming cost V 3 bases and J 5 bases; bases outside gene matches: 5. The CDR3 length is 14 residues.

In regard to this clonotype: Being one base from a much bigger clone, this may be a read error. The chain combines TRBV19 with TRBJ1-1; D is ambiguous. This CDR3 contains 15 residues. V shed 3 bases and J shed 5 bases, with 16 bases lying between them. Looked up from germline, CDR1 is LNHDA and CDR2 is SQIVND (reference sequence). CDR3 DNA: TGTGCCAGTAGTATCGGGGTGACATGTAGGACTGAAGCTTTCTTT. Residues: CASSIGVTCRTEAFF.

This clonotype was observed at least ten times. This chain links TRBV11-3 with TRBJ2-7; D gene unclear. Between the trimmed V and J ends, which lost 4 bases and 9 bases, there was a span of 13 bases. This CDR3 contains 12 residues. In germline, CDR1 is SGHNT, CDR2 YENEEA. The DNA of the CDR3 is TGTGCCAGCAGCTCTCCCGCCGAGTTGCAGTACTTC. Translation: CASSSPAELQYF.

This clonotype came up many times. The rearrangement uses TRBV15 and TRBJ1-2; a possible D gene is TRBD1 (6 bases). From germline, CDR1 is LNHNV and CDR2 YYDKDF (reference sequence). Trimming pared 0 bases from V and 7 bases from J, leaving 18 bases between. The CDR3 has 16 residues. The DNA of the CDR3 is TGTGCCACCAGCAGAGACCAGGGTGATGCCAGGGGTGGCTACACCTTC. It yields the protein CATSRDQGDARGGYTF.

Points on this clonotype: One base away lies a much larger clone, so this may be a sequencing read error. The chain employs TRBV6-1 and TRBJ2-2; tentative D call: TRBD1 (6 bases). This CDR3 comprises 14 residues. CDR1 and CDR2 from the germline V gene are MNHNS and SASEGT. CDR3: CPSTRTANTGELFF. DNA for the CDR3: TGTCCCAGCACCAGGACAGCGAACACCGGGGAGCTGTTTTTT.

The CDR3: CASNEARRGYTF. CDR3 coding DNA: TGTGCCAGTAACGAGGCCCGTCGGGGCTACACCTTC. The gene calls are TRBV19 and TRBJ1-2; no firm D call. V was trimmed by 7 bases and J by 8 bases, leaving 14 bases between them. CDR1 is LNHDA and CDR2 is SQIVND in the germline V gene (reference sequence). The CDR3 length is 12 residues. The entire variable domain, with the rest obtained from reference TRBV19 and TRBJ1-2, is as follows: DGGITQSPKYLFRKEGQNVTLSCEQNLNHDAMYWYRQDPGQGLRLIYYSQIVNDFQKGDIAEGYSVSREKKESFPLTVTSAQKNPTAFYLCASNEARRGYTFGSGTRLTVV.

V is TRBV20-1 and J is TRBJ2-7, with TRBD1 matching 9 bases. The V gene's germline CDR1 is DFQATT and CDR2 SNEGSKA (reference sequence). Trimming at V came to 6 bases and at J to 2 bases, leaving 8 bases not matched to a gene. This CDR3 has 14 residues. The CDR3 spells CSAEGQGSPYEQYF. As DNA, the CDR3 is TGCAGTGCGGAGGGACAGGGATCTCCCTACGAGCAGTACTTC.

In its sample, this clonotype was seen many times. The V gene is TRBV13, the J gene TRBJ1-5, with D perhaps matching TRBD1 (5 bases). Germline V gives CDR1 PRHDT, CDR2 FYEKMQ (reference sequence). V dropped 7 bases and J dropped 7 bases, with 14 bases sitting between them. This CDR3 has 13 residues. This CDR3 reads CASTQGVGQPQHF. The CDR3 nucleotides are TGTGCCAGCACCCAGGGTGTCGGCCAGCCCCAGCATTTT.

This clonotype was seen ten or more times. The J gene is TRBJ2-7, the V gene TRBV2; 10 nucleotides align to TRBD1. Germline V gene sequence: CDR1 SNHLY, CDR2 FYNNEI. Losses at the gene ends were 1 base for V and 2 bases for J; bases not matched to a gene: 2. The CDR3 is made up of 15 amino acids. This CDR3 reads CASSEGTGGAYEQYF. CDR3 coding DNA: TGTGCCAGCAGTGAAGGGACAGGGGGAGCCTACGAGCAGTACTTC.

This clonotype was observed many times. The chain's CDR3 is CSAAPLGGKFYEQYF. The CDR3, as DNA: TGCAGTGCTGCCCCCCTTGGGGGCAAGTTCTACGAGCAGTACTTC. This rearrangement joins TRBV20-1 to TRBJ2-7, with a weak D call TRBD1 (6 bases). The CDR3 has 15 residues. Germline lookup yields CDR1 DFQATT and CDR2 SNEGSKA (reference sequence). Between the trimmed V and J ends, which lost 5 bases and 3 bases, there was a span of 20 bases.

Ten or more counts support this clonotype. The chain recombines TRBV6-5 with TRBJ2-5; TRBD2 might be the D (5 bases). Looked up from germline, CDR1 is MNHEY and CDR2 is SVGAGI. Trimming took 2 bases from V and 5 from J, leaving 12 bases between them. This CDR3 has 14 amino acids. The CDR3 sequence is CASSYVLARETQYF. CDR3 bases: TGTGCCAGCAGTTACGTCCTAGCCCGGGAGACCCAGTACTTC.

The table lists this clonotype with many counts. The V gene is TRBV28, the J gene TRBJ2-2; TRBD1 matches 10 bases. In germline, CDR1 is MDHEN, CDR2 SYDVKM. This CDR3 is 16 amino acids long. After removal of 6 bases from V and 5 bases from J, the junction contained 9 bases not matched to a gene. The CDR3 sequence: CASSYSGQGYTGELFF. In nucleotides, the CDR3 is TGTGCCAGCAGCTACTCGGGACAGGGGTATACCGGGGAGCTGTTTTTT. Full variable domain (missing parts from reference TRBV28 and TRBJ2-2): DVKVTQSSRYLVKRTGEKVFLECVQDMDHENMFWYRQDPGLGLRLIYFSYDVKMKEKGDIPEGYSVSREKKERFSLILESASTNQTSMYLCASSYSGQGYTGELFFGEGSRLTVL.

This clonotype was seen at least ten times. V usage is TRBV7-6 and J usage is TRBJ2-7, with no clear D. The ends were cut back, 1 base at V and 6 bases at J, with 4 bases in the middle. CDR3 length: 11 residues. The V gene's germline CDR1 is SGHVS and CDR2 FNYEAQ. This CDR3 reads CASSLGAEQYF. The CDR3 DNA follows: TGTGCCAGCAGCTTAGGAGCCGAGCAGTACTTC.

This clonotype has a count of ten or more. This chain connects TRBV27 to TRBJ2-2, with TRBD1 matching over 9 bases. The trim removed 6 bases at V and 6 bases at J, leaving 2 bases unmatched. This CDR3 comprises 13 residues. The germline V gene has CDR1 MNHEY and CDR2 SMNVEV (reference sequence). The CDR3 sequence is CASRHRGPGELFF. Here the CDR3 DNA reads TGTGCCAGCAGACACAGGGGGCCCGGGGAGCTGTTTTTT.

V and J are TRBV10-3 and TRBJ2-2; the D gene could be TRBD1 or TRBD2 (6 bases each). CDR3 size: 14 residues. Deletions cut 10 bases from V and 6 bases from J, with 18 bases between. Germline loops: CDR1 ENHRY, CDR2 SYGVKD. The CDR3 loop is CATRGPGRAGELFF. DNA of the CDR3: TGTGCCACACGGGGGCCCGGTAGGGCCGGGGAGCTGTTTTTT.

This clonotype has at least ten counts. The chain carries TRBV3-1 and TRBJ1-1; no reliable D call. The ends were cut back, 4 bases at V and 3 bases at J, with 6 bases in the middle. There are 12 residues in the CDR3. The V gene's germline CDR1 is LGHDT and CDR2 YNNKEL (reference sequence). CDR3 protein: CASSRTDTEAFF. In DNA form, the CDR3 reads TGTGCCAGCAGCCGAACCGACACTGAAGCTTTCTTT. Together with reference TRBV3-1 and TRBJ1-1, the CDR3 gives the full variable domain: DTAVSQTPKYLVTQMGNDKSIKCEQNLGHDTMYWYKQDSKKFLKIMFSYNNKELIINETVPNRFSPKSPDKAHLNLHINSLELGDSAVYFCASSRTDTEAFFGQGTRLTVV.

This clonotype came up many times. The CDR3, as DNA: TGTGCCAGCAGTGAATCAGGTATTCACGCGCAGTACTTC. Protein product: CASSESGIHAQYF. The V call is TRBV6-1, the J call TRBJ2-7; no clear D. The CDR3 totals 13 residues. Between the trimmed V and J ends, which lost 2 bases and 9 bases, there was a span of 14 bases. The germline gives CDR1 MNHNS, CDR2 SASEGT.

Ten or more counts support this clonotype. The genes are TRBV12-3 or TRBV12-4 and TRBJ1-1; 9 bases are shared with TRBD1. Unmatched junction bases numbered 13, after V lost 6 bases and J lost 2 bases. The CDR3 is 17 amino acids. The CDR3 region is CASSRKRPGQGNTEAFF. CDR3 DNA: TGTGCCAGCAGCCGTAAGCGACCGGGACAGGGAAACACTGAAGCTTTCTTT.